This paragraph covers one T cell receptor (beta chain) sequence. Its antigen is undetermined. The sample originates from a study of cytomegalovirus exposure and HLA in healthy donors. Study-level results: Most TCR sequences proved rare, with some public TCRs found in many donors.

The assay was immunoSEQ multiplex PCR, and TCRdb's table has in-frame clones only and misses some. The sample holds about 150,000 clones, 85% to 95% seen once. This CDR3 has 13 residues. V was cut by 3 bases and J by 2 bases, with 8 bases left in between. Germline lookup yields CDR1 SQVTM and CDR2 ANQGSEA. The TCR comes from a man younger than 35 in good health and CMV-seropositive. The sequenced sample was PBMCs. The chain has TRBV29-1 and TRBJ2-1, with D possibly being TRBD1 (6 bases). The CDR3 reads CSVDRTAYNEQFF. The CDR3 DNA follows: TGCAGCGTTGACAGGACAGCCTACAATGAGCAGTTCTTC.